The 25 T cell receptor beta chains below all came from one sample that was sequenced in a study of graft-versus-host responses after intestinal transplantation. Data came from immunoSEQ multiplex PCR; TCRdb stores just in-frame clones and leaves some out. The profile covers over 75,000 clones, with about nine tenths appearing a single time and approximately 0.064% taken by the ten largest. What these receptors recognize is not known. This specimen consisted of unstimulated CD8+ T cells sorted from spleen or lymph node cells, obtained before transplant. The source of these receptors is a human donor who was the organ donor for an intestinal transplant.

The chain recombines TRBV5-1 with TRBJ2-7, with 11 bases that match TRBD2. The CDR3 is 13 amino acids. Losses at the gene ends were 3 bases for V and 4 bases for J; bases not matched to a gene: 0. Per germline, CDR1 SGHRS and CDR2 YFSETQ. The CDR3 nucleotides read TGCGCCAGCAGCTCTAGCGGGGGGTACGAGCAGTACTTC. Its protein is CASSSSGGYEQYF.

This chain uses TRBV5-1 with TRBJ2-1, with D perhaps matching TRBD2 (5 bases). V shed 1 base and J shed 2 bases, with 10 bases lying between them. This CDR3 spans 15 amino acids. Looked up from germline, CDR1 is SGHRS and CDR2 is YFSETQ. CDR3 nucleotides: TGCGCCAGCAGCTTGACAGCGGATCCCTACAATGAGCAGTTCTTC. Translating gives CASSLTADPYNEQFF.

This clone has only one observation. The sample holds other DNA sequences that translate to the same CDR3. The V and J genes are TRBV4-1 and TRBJ2-7, with a tentative D call TRBD1 (5 bases). The CDR3 contains 15 residues. Trimming left V 0 bases short and J 1 base short, with 10 bases between. CDR1 and CDR2 (germline): MGHRA, YSYEKL. CDR3 coding DNA: TGCGCCAGCAGCCAAGAAGGGCAGGGTTCCTACGAGCAGTACTTC. The encoded protein is CASSQEGQGSYEQYF.

The chain carries TRBV11-2 and TRBJ1-2, with 7 bases lining up with TRBD1. V was pared by 7 bases and J by 0 bases, with 5 bases of the junction left unmatched. This CDR3 contains 14 residues. Germline values: CDR1 SGHAT, CDR2 FQNNGV. The CDR3 coding sequence is TGTGCCAGCATGGTGCAGGGGGCTAACTATGGCTACACCTTC. As protein: CASMVQGANYGYTF.

The CDR3: CASSSGTGATEAFF. In DNA form, the CDR3 reads TGTGCCAGCAGTTCCGGGACAGGAGCCACTGAAGCTTTCTTT. The V gene is TRBV28, the J gene TRBJ1-1; 8 bases are shared with TRBD1. The germline CDR1 and CDR2 sequences are MDHEN and SYDVKM. This CDR3 contains 14 residues. Trimming at V came to 4 bases and at J to 4 bases, leaving 5 bases not matched to a gene.

The table lists this clone with a count of one. The gene calls are TRBV27 and TRBJ1-6, with D perhaps matching TRBD1 (5 bases). V was pared by 0 bases and J by 9 bases, with 12 bases between. The germline gives CDR1 MNHEY, CDR2 SMNVEV (reference sequence). This CDR3 is 15 amino acids long. The CDR3 protein is CASSLSIRGFSPLHF. Here the CDR3 DNA reads TGTGCCAGCAGTTTATCGATAAGGGGATTTTCACCCCTCCACTTT.

The chain joins TRBV19 to TRBJ2-1; D remains unclear. Trimming shortened V by 5 bases and J by 4 bases, and 9 bases separated the two germline ends. Germline values: CDR1 LNHDA, CDR2 SQIVND (reference sequence). This CDR3 comprises 13 residues. In DNA form, the CDR3 reads TGTGCCAGTAGTGTAGTAGTTTACAATGAGCAGTTCTTC. Amino acid sequence: CASSVVVYNEQFF.

V and J are TRBV6-6 and TRBJ1-2; D remains ambiguous. Looked up from germline, CDR1 is MNHNY and CDR2 is SVGAGI (reference sequence). The CDR3 has 15 amino acids. Trimming took 2 bases from V and 4 from J, leaving 14 bases between them. The CDR3 nucleotides read TGTGCCAGCAGTTACCTTGCGGTCCTGGTCTATGGCTACACCTTC. Its protein product is CASSYLAVLVYGYTF.

This chain connects TRBV30 to TRBJ1-1, with D hard to call. The CDR3 runs to 16 residues. The germline V gene has CDR1 GTSNPN and CDR2 SVGIG (reference sequence). Trimming shortened V by 8 bases and J by 7 bases, and 29 bases separated the two germline ends. CDR3 nucleotides: TGTGCCCGGGTGGAGGAGGGTCCCCGGGCCCTATATGAAGCTTTCTTT. It encodes CARVEEGPRALYEAFF.

This clone was observed once. Other DNA sequences of this sample code for an identical CDR3. This chain joins TRBV27 and TRBJ1-2; D gene unclear. V lost 3 bases and J 4 bases, leaving 9 bases between the germline ends. Germline CDR1 reads MNHEY; CDR2 reads SMNVEV (reference sequence). The CDR3 consists of 13 residues. This CDR3 reads CASSFGLTYGYTF. DNA for the CDR3: TGTGCCAGCAGTTTTGGACTGACCTATGGCTACACCTTC.

V usage is TRBV2 and J usage is TRBJ1-6; 10 bases fit TRBD1. This CDR3 contains 17 residues. CDR1 is SNHLY, CDR2 FYNNEI, per germline. Trimming cost V 4 bases and J 0 bases; bases outside gene matches: 3. This CDR3 reads CASSVDRGYSYNSPLHF. DNA for the CDR3: TGTGCCAGCAGTGTGGACAGGGGGTACTCCTATAATTCACCCCTCCACTTT. The whole variable domain, remainder taken from reference TRBV2 and TRBJ1-6, is EPEVTQTPSHQVTQMGQEVILRCVPISNHLYFYWYRQILGQKVEFLVSFYNNEISEKSEIFDDQFSVERPDGSNFTLKIRSTKLEDSAMYFCASSVDRGYSYNSPLHFGNGTRLTVT.

CDR3 coding DNA: TGCGCCAGCAGCCTATTGACTTTGAGCTCCTACAATGAGCAGTTCTTC. Protein product: CASSLLTLSSYNEQFF. The rearrangement joins TRBV4-1 to TRBJ2-1; D is undetermined. The CDR3 contains 16 residues. Germline V gene sequence: CDR1 MGHRA, CDR2 YSYEKL. V was pared by 4 bases and J by 0 bases, with 13 bases between.

This clone appeared once. The chain combines TRBV27 with TRBJ2-7; TRBD2 matches at 9 bases. The trim removed 4 bases at V and 3 bases at J, leaving 10 bases unmatched. This CDR3 is 16 amino acids long. Per the germline V gene, CDR1 is MNHEY and CDR2 is SMNVEV (reference sequence). CDR3 loop: CASSSNLAGRIYEQYF. Here the CDR3 DNA reads TGTGCCAGCAGTTCGAACCTAGCGGGAAGGATCTACGAGCAGTACTTC.

CDR3 sequence reads: CAREAIAKNIQYF. The CDR3 coding sequence is TGTGCCAGGGAGGCAATAGCCAAAAACATTCAGTACTTC. The chain employs TRBV2 and TRBJ2-4, with D possibly matching TRBD2 (5 bases). The germline V gene encodes CDR1 SNHLY and CDR2 FYNNEI. V dropped 9 bases and J dropped 0 bases, with 9 bases sitting between them. The CDR3 contains 13 residues. The whole variable domain, filled in from reference TRBV2 and TRBJ2-4, reads EPEVTQTPSHQVTQMGQEVILRCVPISNHLYFYWYRQILGQKVEFLVSFYNNEISEKSEIFDDQFSVERPDGSNFTLKIRSTKLEDSAMYFCAREAIAKNIQYFGAGTRLSVL.

The chain links TRBV21-1 to TRBJ2-4; the table's D gene call, TRBD2, was not cross checked with the DNA. TRBV21-1 is marked as a pseudogene. The CDR3 loop spans 17 amino acids. The CDR3 loop is CASSKGSVSVSKNIQYF. CDR3 DNA sequence: TGTGCCAGCAGCAAAGGATCAGTGAGCGTCTCCAAAAACATTCAGTACTTC.

The gene calls are TRBV28 and TRBJ1-1, with D possibly TRBD1 on 6 matching bases. V was clipped by 3 bases and J by 4 bases, with 12 bases between them. The CDR3 totals 14 residues. The germline V gene has CDR1 MDHEN and CDR2 SYDVKM. CDR3 DNA sequence: TGTGCCAGCAGTTTGTTGGGGACAACCACTGAAGCTTTCTTT. Protein sequence: CASSLLGTTTEAFF.

The chain combines TRBV27 with TRBJ1-4; 7 positions agree with TRBD1. Germline V gene sequence: CDR1 MNHEY, CDR2 SMNVEV (reference sequence). CDR3 length equals 15 residues. The trim removed 3 bases at V and 4 bases at J, leaving 5 bases unmatched. CDR3 loop: CASSLTGYDNEKLFF. DNA of the CDR3: TGTGCCAGCAGTTTGACAGGGTACGATAATGAAAAACTGTTTTTT.

The J gene is TRBJ1-2, the V gene TRBV12-5, with 8 bases lining up with TRBD1. The ends lost 0 bases at V and 8 bases at J; junction bases unmatched: 14. CDR3 length equals 17 residues. CDR1 and CDR2 from the germline V gene are LGHNT and FRNRAP. The CDR3 sequence is CASGLVPPDRVVEGYTF. CDR3 DNA sequence: TGTGCTAGTGGTTTGGTACCGCCGGACAGGGTGGTGGAGGGCTACACCTTC.

This clone was seen a few times. A junction boundary mismatches the germline segment, possibly from a read error. The genes are TRBV19 and TRBJ1-5; TRBD1 matches 7 bases. Germline assignment: CDR1 LNHDA and CDR2 SQIVND (reference sequence). The CDR3 loop spans 16 amino acids. This CDR3 reads CASSGRTGYSDQPQHF. As DNA, the CDR3 is TGTGCCAGTAGTGGTAGGACAGGCTATAGCGATCAGCCCCAGCATTTT.

The V and J genes are TRBV28 and TRBJ1-2, with TRBD1 as a possible D gene (5 bases). The V end was cut by 8 bases, the J end by 8 bases, with 21 bases between. This CDR3 comprises 14 residues. Germline V gene sequence: CDR1 MDHEN, CDR2 SYDVKM. The CDR3 DNA reads as TGTGCCAGCTACGTCGGGGCCAGGGCGGGGGGCTACACCTTC. It encodes CASYVGARAGGYTF.

CDR3 sequence (DNA): TGCGCCAGCAGTGATCTAAACACCGGGGAGCTGTTTTTT. Its protein is CASSDLNTGELFF. The V gene is TRBV10-1, the J gene TRBJ2-2; D not certain. This CDR3 region has 13 residues. Between the trimmed V and J ends, which lost 3 bases and 2 bases, there was a span of 4 bases. CDR1 is WNHNN and CDR2 is SYGVQD in the germline V gene (reference sequence).

The chain carries TRBV28 and TRBJ2-6; D unresolved. The ends were cut back, 8 bases at V and 0 bases at J, with 11 bases in the middle. The CDR3 totals 15 residues. Looked up from germline, CDR1 is MDHEN and CDR2 is SYDVKM. CDR3 sequence reads: CASVLRSSGANVLTF. The CDR3 DNA reads as TGTGCCAGCGTATTGCGTAGCTCTGGGGCCAACGTCCTGACTTTC. Drawing the rest from reference TRBV28 and TRBJ2-6, the complete variable domain is DVKVTQSSRYLVKRTGEKVFLECVQDMDHENMFWYRQDPGLGLRLIYFSYDVKMKEKGDIPEGYSVSREKKERFSLILESASTNQTSMYLCASVLRSSGANVLTFGAGSRLTVL.

This clone has just a few counts. The chain is built from TRBV2 and TRBJ1-4; no reliable D call. Germline CDR1 reads SNHLY; CDR2 reads FYNNEI. V was trimmed by 6 bases and J by 7 bases, leaving 9 bases between them. The CDR3 is made up of 12 amino acids. CDR3 DNA: TGTGCCAGCAGAGACACGGCTGAAAAACTGTTTTTT. It is translated as CASRDTAEKLFF.

The rearrangement uses TRBV5-1 and TRBJ1-5; D is ambiguous. This CDR3 is built from 13 residues. Trimming cost V 6 bases and J 3 bases, with 10 bases left between them. Germline loops: CDR1 SGHRS, CDR2 YFSETQ. The CDR3, as DNA: TGCGCCAGCAACTTTAGTGCCAATCAGCCCCAGCATTTT. It codes for CASNFSANQPQHF.

The chain couples TRBV6-1 to TRBJ2-7; D is undetermined. The CDR3 runs 15 residues. V gave up 2 bases and J gave up 5 bases, with 16 bases separating them. From germline, CDR1 is MNHNS and CDR2 SASEGT. The DNA of the CDR3 is TGTGCCAGCAGTGAAATTCGGTATGTCTTGGACGAGCAGTACTTC. Its protein product is CASSEIRYVLDEQYF.